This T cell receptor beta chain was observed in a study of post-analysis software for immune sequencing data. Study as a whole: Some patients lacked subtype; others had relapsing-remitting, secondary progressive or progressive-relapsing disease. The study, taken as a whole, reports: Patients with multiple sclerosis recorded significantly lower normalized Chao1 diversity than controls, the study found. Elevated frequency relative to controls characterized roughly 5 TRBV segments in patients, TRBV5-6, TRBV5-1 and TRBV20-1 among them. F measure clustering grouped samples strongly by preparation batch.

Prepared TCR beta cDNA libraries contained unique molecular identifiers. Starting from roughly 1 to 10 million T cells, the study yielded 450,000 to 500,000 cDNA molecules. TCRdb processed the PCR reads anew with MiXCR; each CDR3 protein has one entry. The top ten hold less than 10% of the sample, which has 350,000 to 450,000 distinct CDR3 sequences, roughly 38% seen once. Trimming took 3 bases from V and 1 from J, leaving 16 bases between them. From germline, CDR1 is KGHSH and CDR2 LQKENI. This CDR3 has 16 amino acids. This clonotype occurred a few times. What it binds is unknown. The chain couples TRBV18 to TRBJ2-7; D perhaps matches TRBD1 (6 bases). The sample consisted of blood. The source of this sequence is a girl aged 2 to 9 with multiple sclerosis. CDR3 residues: CASSPADQGLSYEQYF. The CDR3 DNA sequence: TGTGCCAGCTCACCGGCGGACCAGGGGCTATCCTACGAGCAGTACTTC.